This T cell receptor beta chain was captured by sequencing in a study of cytomegalovirus exposure and HLA in healthy donors. Study observations and caveats: HLA-A and HLA-B allele assignments for most subjects were reportedly predicted accurately using TCR beta sequences. In vitro, a few CMV-associated chains proved specific for CMV antigens.

This clone was seen more than once but under ten times. The antigen is unknown. This CDR3 region has 17 residues. Trimming took off 0 bases at V and 0 bases at J, with 12 bases between the two ends. CDR1 LGHNA and CDR2 YNFKEQ come from the germline V gene. PCR was performed using 60 Vbeta and 13 Jbeta primers. Assay used: immunoSEQ multiplex PCR; TCRdb lists only in-frame clones, some missing. The data show some 150,000 clones, with 8.9% seen just once and more than 6.5% held by the top ten. Donors showed nominal health when sampled, although they likely had unrecorded immune exposures. The rearrangement uses TRBV4-2 and TRBJ1-5; the D is unclear. Specimen: PBMCs. The source of this sequence is a middle-aged woman in good health and CMV-seropositive. The CDR3 nucleotides are TGTGCCAGCAGCCAAGATGGCTCCGAATATAGCAATCAGCCCCAGCATTTT. Translated, it gives CASSQDGSEYSNQPQHF.